The 30 T cell receptor beta chains in this list originate from one sample, sequenced in a study of cytomegalovirus exposure and HLA in healthy donors. PCR involved 60 Vbeta and 13 Jbeta primers. The table came from immunoSEQ multiplex PCR; TCRdb's copy has only in-frame clones and leaves some out. The table lists roughly 190,000 clones, roughly 80% of them singletons. The source material was PBMCs. The receptors stem from a woman aged 18-29 years in good health and CMV-seronegative.

On this clone itself: One junction end disagrees with the germline gene, perhaps due to a read error. The rearrangement joins TRBV7-9 to TRBJ2-1, with 15 bases matching TRBD2. Germline CDR1 and CDR2: SEHNR and FQNEAQ (reference sequence). The CDR3 is 17 residues long. The CDR3 coding sequence is TGTTCCAGCAGCTTCGGGACTAGCGGGAGGTCCTACAATGAGCAGTTCTTC. Encoded protein: CSSSFGTSGRSYNEQFF.

The rearrangement uses TRBV23-1 and TRBJ2-1, with TRBD2 as a possible D gene (5 bases). TRBV23-1 belongs to the ORF category, with a function that is uncertain. This CDR3 region has 14 residues. Trimming left V 1 base short and J 9 bases short, with 13 bases between. The CDR3 DNA sequence: TGCGCCAGCAGTCAATGCCGTCGGGGTTGTGAGCAGTTCTTC. Translated, it gives CASSQCRRGCEQFF.

The CDR3 protein is CASRAIREETQYF. CDR3 coding DNA: TGTGCCAGCAGAGCTATCAGGGAAGAGACCCAGTACTTC. The V call is TRBV27, the J call TRBJ2-5; a weak D match, TRBD1 (5 bases). V lost 6 bases and J lost 3, with 11 bases in between. Germline V lookup: CDR1 MNHEY, CDR2 SMNVEV (reference sequence). The CDR3 has 13 residues.

The chain couples TRBV4-1 to TRBJ2-7, with TRBD2 matching over 7 bases. Germline CDR1 is MGHRA and CDR2 is YSYEKL. The CDR3 length is 15 residues. J gave up 2 bases and V 1 base, and 5 bases lay outside the gene matches. CDR3 DNA: TGCGCCAGCAGCCAAGCGGCTAGCGGTACCTACGAGCAGTACGTC. This gives the protein CASSQAASGTYEQYV.

The chain is built from TRBV7-8 and TRBJ2-1; 7 nucleotides align to TRBD2. There are 14 residues in the CDR3. The V and J ends lost 1 base and 6 bases, in that order; junction bases with no gene match: 3. Germline lookup yields CDR1 SGHVS and CDR2 FQNEAQ. The CDR3 sequence is CASSLVTGGNEQFF. Written as DNA, the CDR3 is TGTGCCAGCAGCTTAGTTACGGGGGGCAATGAGCAGTTCTTC.

The V and J genes are TRBV30 and TRBJ1-5; TRBD1 matches 10 bases. This CDR3 comprises 13 residues. CDR1 and CDR2 (germline): GTSNPN, SVGIG (reference sequence). V dropped 7 bases and J dropped 3; count of bases not matched to a gene: 3. The CDR3 nucleotides are TGTGCCTTGGGACAGGGGAACAATCAGCCCCAGCATTTT. Translating it yields CALGQGNNQPQHF.

The chain recombines TRBV18 with TRBJ1-1; 7 bases agree with TRBD1. V gave up 6 bases and J gave up 4 bases; unmatched junction bases: 14. CDR1 is KGHSH and CDR2 is LQKENI in the germline V gene. The CDR3 has 16 residues. CDR3 nucleotide sequence: TGTGCCAGCTCGGGGACAGCGCGATCGAGGGGCACTGAAGCTTTCTTT. The encoded protein is CASSGTARSRGTEAFF.

Only one count was recorded for this clone. This chain connects TRBV6-5 to TRBJ2-2; a weak D match, TRBD2 (5 bases). The CDR3 sequence is 16 residues long. Germline V gives CDR1 MNHEY, CDR2 SVGAGI. Deletions cut 0 bases from V and 2 bases from J, with 10 bases between. CDR3 sequence reads: CASSYSWTVNTGELFF. The CDR3 DNA sequence: TGTGCCAGCAGTTACTCATGGACTGTCAACACCGGGGAGCTGTTTTTT.

The chain has TRBV5-4 and TRBJ2-5, with TRBD2 as a possible D gene (5 bases). Trimming shortened V by 2 bases and J by 7 bases, and 9 bases separated the two germline ends. The CDR3 covers 12 residues. CDR1 is SGHNT, CDR2 YYREEE, per germline (reference sequence). CDR3 sequence: CASSLNSATQYF. CDR3 in DNA: TGTGCCAGCAGCTTAAATAGCGCGACCCAGTACTTC.

The gene calls are TRBV27 and TRBJ1-1; 9 bases fit TRBD1. Germline CDR1 MNHEY, CDR2 SMNVEV (reference sequence). The junction had 8 bases not matched to a gene; V was cut back by 2 bases and J by 4 bases. The CDR3 totals 16 residues. CDR3 sequence (DNA): TGTGCCAGCAGTTTAACGACAGGGGGTGGAAGCACTGAAGCTTTCTTT. Translated, it gives CASSLTTGGGSTEAFF.

The chain recombines TRBV27 with TRBJ2-5; TRBD2 matches 11 bases. The DNA end is more similar to TRBJ2-7, so the J call may be wrong. CDR1 MNHEY and CDR2 SMNVEV come from the germline V gene (reference sequence). The CDR3 length is 15 residues. The CDR3 protein is CASSTGTSGLTEQYF. The CDR3 DNA sequence: TGTGCCAGCAGTACAGGGACTAGCGGCCTCACCGAGCAGTACTTC.

The V gene is TRBV27, the J gene TRBJ2-7, with D hard to call. The ends were cut back, 2 bases at V and 5 bases at J, with 13 bases in the middle. Per the germline V gene, CDR1 is MNHEY and CDR2 is SMNVEV (reference sequence). This CDR3 spans 14 amino acids. CDR3 in amino acids: CASSLRGDRHEQYV. The CDR3 DNA follows: TGTGCCAGCAGTTTACGTGGAGACCGCCACGAGCAGTACGTC.

This clone is a singleton in its sample. CDR3 nucleotide sequence: TGTGCCAGCAGCTTAAATAGTGGAGAGACCCAGTACTTC. Translating it yields CASSLNSGETQYF. The chain joins TRBV7-6 to TRBJ2-5; D is ambiguous. The CDR3 covers 13 residues. Germline V CDR1 and CDR2: SGHVS, FNYEAQ. The germline V and J ends were trimmed by 2 bases and 4 bases, with 8 bases remaining between them.

The chain is built from TRBV18 and TRBJ2-5, with D perhaps TRBD1 (5 bases). The CDR3 has 13 residues. The germline V and J ends were trimmed by 6 bases and 5 bases, with 13 bases remaining between them. Germline V gene sequence: CDR1 KGHSH, CDR2 LQKENI. The CDR3 loop is CASSPGRVETQYF. As DNA, the CDR3 is TGTGCCAGCTCCCCCGGCAGGGTGGAGACCCAGTACTTC.

A remark on this clone: A junction boundary mismatches the germline segment, possibly from a read error. The rearrangement links TRBV7-9 to TRBJ2-7; no clear D. This CDR3 region has 12 residues. Germline-derived CDR1 and CDR2 are SEHNR and FQNEAQ (reference sequence). The DNA for the CDR3 is TGTTCCAGCAGCTTAGTCCGGTACGAGCAGTACTTC. This gives the protein CSSSLVRYEQYF. The full variable domain, completed using reference TRBV7-9 and TRBJ2-7, is DTGVSQNPRHKITKRGQNVTFRCDPISEHNRLYWYRQTLGQGPEFLTYFQNEAQLEKSRLLSDRFSAERPKGSFSTLEIQRTEQGDSAMYLCSSSLVRYEQYFGPGTRLTVT.

The gene calls are TRBV5-1 and TRBJ2-3; TRBD2 matches 10 bases. The junction had 6 bases not matched to a gene; V was cut back by 4 bases and J by 4 bases. Germline V gene lookup returns CDR1 SGHRS and CDR2 YFSETQ. The CDR3 consists of 15 residues. The CDR3 spells CASSPTSGLADTQYF. The CDR3 coding sequence is TGCGCCAGCAGCCCGACTAGCGGGTTGGCAGATACGCAGTATTTT.

The chain carries TRBV7-2 and TRBJ1-2; 7 nucleotides agree with TRBD1. Per the germline V gene, CDR1 is SGHTA and CDR2 is FQGNSA. This CDR3 has 16 amino acids. V lost 4 bases and J lost 4; bases outside the gene matches: 12. CDR3 in amino acids: CASSSRSGTAVYGYTF. The CDR3 nucleotides are TGTGCCAGCAGCTCACGCTCCGGGACAGCCGTCTATGGCTACACCTTC.

The V gene is TRBV2, the J gene TRBJ2-2; TRBD2 matches at 7 bases. Germline V gives CDR1 SNHLY, CDR2 FYNNEI. This CDR3 contains 16 residues. Germline trimming cut 2 bases from V and 4 bases from J; bases unmatched to any gene: 7. CDR3 in amino acids: CASSEYGGVFTGELFF. CDR3 DNA: TGTGCCAGCAGTGAATATGGGGGGGTCTTCACCGGGGAGCTGTTTTTT.

A word on this clone: The junction and the germline gene differ at one end; a read error may be behind it. The V and J genes are TRBV7-9 and TRBJ2-1; 8 bases match TRBD2. The germline V gene encodes CDR1 SEHNR and CDR2 FQNEAQ (reference sequence). This CDR3 contains 16 residues. For the CDR3, the DNA is TGTTCCAGCAGCTTGATGGCGGGAGGCGCTTGGGGAGAGCAGTTCTTC. Translating gives CSSSLMAGGAWGEQFF.

Remarks on this clone: One junction end disagrees with the germline gene, perhaps due to a read error. The chain carries TRBV7-9 and TRBJ2-1, with 7 bases identical to TRBD2. The length of the CDR3 is 15 residues. The germline V gene encodes CDR1 SEHNR and CDR2 FQNEAQ (reference sequence). CDR3 in DNA: TGTTCCAGCAGCTCCCCCGCCGGGACTAACAATGAGCAGTTCTTC. This codes for CSSSSPAGTNNEQFF.

This rearrangement joins TRBV7-9 to TRBJ1-4; D not resolved. The ends were cut back, 1 base at V and 0 bases at J, with 9 bases in the middle. The CDR3 length is 16 residues. Germline CDR1 and CDR2: SEHNR and FQNEAQ (reference sequence). The CDR3 nucleotides read TGTGCCAGCAGCTTAGAAGGGCGGGCAACTAATGAAAAACTGTTTTTT. It codes for CASSLEGRATNEKLFF.

The chain carries TRBV4-2 and TRBJ2-7, with 8 bases lining up with TRBD1. Trimming at V came to 6 bases and at J to 6 bases, leaving 7 bases not matched to a gene. Germline V gene lookup returns CDR1 LGHNA and CDR2 YNFKEQ. The CDR3 spans 13 residues. This CDR3 reads CASSAGQGLEQYF. The CDR3 region has the DNA TGTGCCAGCAGTGCAGGACAGGGACTCGAGCAGTACTTC.

The CDR3 coding sequence is TGTGCCAGCAGCGCCAGACTAGCGGGAGGGGCCCAGTACTTC. It is translated as CASSARLAGGAQYF. The J gene is TRBJ2-5, the V gene TRBV9; 14 bases agree with TRBD2. Trimming removed 3 bases from V and 9 bases from J; junction bases left unmatched: 4. Per germline, CDR1 SGDLS and CDR2 YYNGEE. CDR3 length: 14 amino acids. Filled out from reference TRBV9 and TRBJ2-5, the complete variable domain reads DSGVTQTPKHLITATGQRVTLRCSPRSGDLSVYWYQQSLDQGLQFLIQYYNGEERAKGNILERFSAQQFPDLHSELNLSSLELGDSALYFCASSARLAGGAQYFGPGTRLLVL.

This clone was observed once. The CDR3 DNA follows: TGCAGCGTTGTATTCGGTGATACGCAGTATTTT. This encodes CSVVFGDTQYF. This rearrangement joins TRBV29-1 to TRBJ2-3; the D is unclear. CDR3 size: 11 residues. Germline V gene lookup returns CDR1 SQVTM and CDR2 ANQGSEA. Trimming took off 4 bases at V and 6 bases at J, with 8 bases between the two ends.

This chain uses TRBV30 with TRBJ2-2, with TRBD2 identical over 9 bases. The CDR3 covers 15 residues. The V segment lost 0 bases and the J segment 11 bases; nucleotides outside the gene matches: 10. Germline V gene data show CDR1 as GTSNPN and CDR2 as SVGIG (reference sequence). CDR3 amino acids: CAWSVRGGGARELFF. CDR3 bases: TGTGCCTGGAGTGTACGGGGCGGGGGGGCTCGTGAGCTGTTTTTT.

The rearrangement joins TRBV19 to TRBJ2-7; D call uncertain. V was cut by 0 bases and J by 4 bases, with 19 bases left in between. The CDR3 is 17 residues long. Germline CDR1 is LNHDA and CDR2 is SQIVND (reference sequence). CDR3 in DNA: TGTGCCAGTAGTATAGACGCAGGTTGTGCTGGTTTATACGAGCAGTACGTC. This sequence encodes CASSIDAGCAGLYEQYV.

The sample holds a few counts of this clone. The genes are TRBV11-2 and TRBJ2-1; D unresolved. Germline V gene lookup returns CDR1 SGHAT and CDR2 FQNNGV. Between the trimmed V and J ends, which lost 0 bases and 15 bases, there was a span of 12 bases. The CDR3 spans 12 residues. The CDR3: CASSLDRSDPFF. For the CDR3, the DNA is TGTGCCAGCAGCTTAGATCGGAGCGACCCGTTCTTC.

CDR3 amino acids: CASSNKREAARTDTQYF. Written as DNA, the CDR3 is TGTGCCAGCAGCAACAAGCGGGAGGCGGCTCGCACAGATACGCAGTATTTT. The chain uses TRBV21-1 and TRBJ2-3; the tabulated D call, TRBD2, remains unverified against the DNA. TRBV21-1 is listed as a pseudogene. The CDR3 extends over 17 amino acids.

The chain uses TRBV10-3 and TRBJ1-1; no clear D gene. CDR3 length equals 14 residues. Germline assignment: CDR1 ENHRY and CDR2 SYGVKD. V was shortened by 4 bases and J by 1 base, with 10 bases between the two germline ends. CDR3 nucleotide sequence: TGTGCCATCAGTGCCCTCCCCGGGAACACTGAAGCTTTCTTT. It is translated as CAISALPGNTEAFF.

The chain recombines TRBV6-6 with TRBJ1-1; 8 bases line up with TRBD1. The germline CDR1 and CDR2 sequences are MNHNY and SVGAGI (reference sequence). The CDR3 has 14 residues. J gave up 7 bases and V 0 bases, and 4 bases lay outside the gene matches. The CDR3 protein is CASSYSRTGREAFF. CDR3 coding DNA: TGTGCCAGCAGTTACTCGAGGACAGGGCGTGAAGCTTTCTTT.